These 31 T cell receptor beta chains came from one sample sequenced in a study of T cell changes during pregnancy in multiple sclerosis. Clones were sequenced by immunoSEQ multiplex PCR, and TCRdb holds only the in-frame ones, with some missing. The repertoire holds 55,000 to 70,000 clones, with 93% as singletons. The specimen comprised CD4+ T cells from peripheral blood mononuclear cells, sampled before pregnancy. These receptors came from a female donor with multiple sclerosis, enrolled in a pregnancy study.

This rearrangement joins TRBV27 to TRBJ2-7; TRBD1 aligns across 8 bases. J was trimmed by 1 base and V by 5 bases; bases with no gene match: 13. There are 17 residues in the CDR3. Germline V gene data show CDR1 as MNHEY and CDR2 as SMNVEV (reference sequence). CDR3 loop: CASSPSVPGQASYEQYF. Here the CDR3 DNA reads TGTGCCAGCAGTCCCTCTGTTCCGGGACAGGCGTCCTACGAGCAGTACTTC.

The chain has TRBV20-1 and TRBJ2-7; D is undetermined. The ends were cut back, 5 bases at V and 9 bases at J, with 11 bases in the middle. Germline V lookup: CDR1 DFQATT, CDR2 SNEGSKA (reference sequence). The CDR3 contains 10 residues. The CDR3 sequence is CSAHSNGQYF. DNA for the CDR3: TGCAGTGCTCACAGTAATGGGCAGTACTTC.

This clone is a singleton in its sample. The chain is built from TRBV2 and TRBJ1-2; D might be TRBD1 (5 bases). V lost 2 bases, J lost 3 bases, and 13 bases lay in between. The CDR3 has 15 residues. CDR1 SNHLY and CDR2 FYNNEI come from the germline V gene. The CDR3 nucleotides are TGTGCCAGCAGTGAAAGTGGCAGGGTGGACTATGGCTACACCTTC. Translated: CASSESGRVDYGYTF.

V and J are TRBV4-2 and TRBJ2-3, with TRBD2 as a possible D gene (6 bases). V lost 0 bases to trimming and J lost 1 base, with 17 bases between them. The germline CDR1 and CDR2 sequences are LGHNA and YNFKEQ. The CDR3 spans 18 residues. The CDR3 protein is CASSQDLWLGEGTDTQYF. The CDR3 DNA sequence: TGTGCCAGCAGCCAAGATCTTTGGCTTGGGGAGGGCACAGATACGCAGTATTTT.

The V gene is TRBV5-1, the J gene TRBJ2-3; D might be TRBD2 (5 bases). Germline lookup yields CDR1 SGHRS and CDR2 YFSETQ. Trimming shortened V by 1 base and J by 2 bases, and 11 bases separated the two germline ends. This CDR3 region has 15 residues. CDR3 in amino acids: CASSLYGLNTDTQYF. As DNA, the CDR3 is TGCGCCAGCAGCTTGTACGGACTCAACACAGATACGCAGTATTTT. The complete variable domain, with remaining parts taken from reference TRBV5-1 and TRBJ2-3, reads KAGVTQTPRYLIKTRGQQVTLSCSPISGHRSVSWYQQTPGQGLQFLFEYFSETQRNKGNFPGRFSGRQFSNSRSEMNVSTLELGDSALYLCASSLYGLNTDTQYFGPGTRLTVL.

This sequence joins TRBV14 and TRBJ2-5, with 7 bases that match TRBD2. V dropped 2 bases and J dropped 3; count of bases not matched to a gene: 3. Germline V gives CDR1 SGHDN, CDR2 FVKESK. The CDR3 length is 14 residues. CDR3 protein: CASSQSGMKETQYF. CDR3 in DNA: TGTGCCAGCAGCCAAAGCGGGATGAAAGAGACCCAGTACTTC.

This chain's CDR3 is CAWTRLETQYF. The CDR3 nucleotides are TGTGCCTGGACCCGGTTAGAGACCCAGTACTTC. The rearrangement links TRBV30 to TRBJ2-5; D is undetermined. Germline lookup yields CDR1 GTSNPN and CDR2 SVGIG (reference sequence). V lost 4 bases and J lost 4, with 7 bases in between. The CDR3 is 11 residues long.

J is TRBJ2-3 and V is TRBV6-4, with 8 bases fitting TRBD1. With 5 bases clipped from V and 3 bases from J, the junction kept 7 bases outside the gene matches. CDR3 length equals 15 residues. Germline V gene lookup returns CDR1 MRHNA and CDR2 SNTAGT. The DNA for the CDR3 is TGTGCCAGCAGTTTGGCAGGGGGCGAGACAGATACGCAGTATTTT. This sequence encodes CASSLAGGETDTQYF.

This chain joins TRBV23-1 and TRBJ2-5, with TRBD2 identical over 13 bases. TRBV23-1 is treated as an ORF (open reading frame) with a function not yet certain. Trimming removed 2 bases from V and 5 bases from J; junction bases left unmatched: 2. The CDR3 spans 15 residues. The CDR3 loop is CASSQGTSGIETQYF. As DNA, the CDR3 is TGCGCCAGCAGTCAAGGGACTAGCGGGATTGAGACCCAGTACTTC.

This clone ranks as large. The chain's CDR3 is CASGQGVGQTQYF. CDR3 nucleotides: TGTGCTAGTGGGCAAGGGGTCGGACAGACCCAGTACTTC. The V and J genes are TRBV12-5 and TRBJ2-5; TRBD1 might be the D (5 bases). The V gene's germline CDR1 is LGHNT and CDR2 FRNRAP. V dropped 6 bases and J dropped 6 bases, with 14 bases sitting between them. The CDR3 sequence is 13 residues long.

The V gene is TRBV29-1, the J gene TRBJ2-5, with D tentatively TRBD1 (5 bases). The CDR3 is made up of 12 amino acids. Germline V gives CDR1 SQVTM, CDR2 ANQGSEA. V was trimmed by 5 bases and J by 5 bases, leaving 12 bases between them. The CDR3 here is CSVTTGPETQYF. The CDR3 coding sequence is TGCAGCGTTACAACAGGTCCGGAGACCCAGTACTTC. Using reference TRBV29-1 and TRBJ2-5 for the parts outside the CDR3, the full variable domain is SAVISQKPSRDICQRGTSLTIQCQVDSQVTMMFWYRQQPGQSLTLIATANQGSEATYESGFVIDKFPISRPNLTFSTLTVSNMSPEDSSIYLCSVTTGPETQYFGPGTRLLVL.

The J gene is TRBJ2-1, the V gene TRBV4-3, with TRBD1 as a possible D gene (6 bases). Germline V gene lookup returns CDR1 LGHNA and CDR2 YSLEER. The V end was cut by 2 bases, the J end by 3 bases, with 14 bases between. The CDR3 is 16 amino acids. DNA for the CDR3: TGCGCCAGCAGCCAAATGGACAGCGCCGTCTACAATGAGCAGTTCTTC. It is translated as CASSQMDSAVYNEQFF.

The V call is TRBV6-6, the J call TRBJ1-2; TRBD1 agrees at 7 bases. The CDR3 is 16 amino acids. Germline CDR1 and CDR2: MNHNY and SVGAGI (reference sequence). The junction had 15 bases not matched to a gene; V was cut back by 7 bases and J by 4 bases. The CDR3 DNA follows: TGTGCCAGCAATCAAGGGCCCGGGACAGCTTTCTATGGCTACACCTTC. The encoded protein is CASNQGPGTAFYGYTF.

This chain joins TRBV27 and TRBJ1-4; the match to TRBD1 covers 8 bases. V lost 6 bases, J lost 7 bases, and 10 bases stayed unmatched. The CDR3 runs 15 residues. In germline, CDR1 is MNHEY, CDR2 SMNVEV (reference sequence). This chain's CDR3 is CASSRTGIVSEKLFF. CDR3 DNA: TGTGCCAGCAGCCGGACAGGGATAGTTAGTGAAAAACTGTTTTTT.

This chain joins TRBV7-6 and TRBJ2-3; D gene ambiguous. Looked up from germline, CDR1 is SGHVS and CDR2 is FNYEAQ. The CDR3 covers 17 residues. V was cut by 1 base and J by 1 base, with 15 bases left in between. Here the CDR3 DNA reads TGTGCCAGCAGCTTAGGTGTTCATGGTTCGGGCACAGATACGCAGTATTTT. Amino acid sequence: CASSLGVHGSGTDTQYF.

The gene calls are TRBV19 and TRBJ1-2; D may be TRBD1 (6 bases). Trimming removed 0 bases at V and 1 base at J, with 15 bases between. The germline V gene has CDR1 LNHDA and CDR2 SQIVND (reference sequence). This CDR3 has 17 residues. The CDR3 loop is CASSIDIWGPDNYGYTF. DNA for the CDR3: TGTGCCAGTAGTATAGATATTTGGGGGCCGGATAACTATGGCTACACCTTC.

The gene calls are TRBV7-9 and TRBJ2-7; TRBD1 is a possible D gene (5 bases). CDR3 size: 16 residues. The ends were cut back, 5 bases at V and 5 bases at J, with 22 bases in the middle. CDR1 is SEHNR and CDR2 is FQNEAQ in the germline V gene (reference sequence). The CDR3 DNA follows: TGTGCCAGCAGCCCTTGGGCCACTTACAGGATCCACGAGCAGTACTTC. Translating it yields CASSPWATYRIHEQYF.

J is TRBJ2-3 and V is TRBV4-3; 8 nucleotides line up with TRBD2. Trimming at V came to 3 bases and at J to 0 bases, leaving 8 bases not matched to a gene. CDR3 length equals 17 residues. Germline CDR1 LGHNA, CDR2 YSLEER. CDR3 DNA sequence: TGCGCCAGCAGCCAGGGGCTAGCGGGCTCTAGCACAGATACGCAGTATTTT. Residues: CASSQGLAGSSTDTQYF.

V is TRBV5-4 and J is TRBJ1-2; 9 bases fit TRBD1. The length of the CDR3 is 14 residues. The V segment lost 4 bases and the J segment 6 bases; nucleotides outside the gene matches: 7. CDR1 is SGHNT and CDR2 is YYREEE in the germline V gene (reference sequence). CDR3 amino acids: CASSPEQGANGYTF. The CDR3 DNA sequence: TGTGCCAGCAGCCCAGAACAGGGGGCAAATGGCTACACCTTC.

The V call is TRBV12-5, the J call TRBJ2-5, with 7 bases aligning to TRBD2. CDR3 length equals 16 residues. V shed 3 bases and J 5 bases; nucleotides not matched to a gene: 12. CDR1 and CDR2 (germline): LGHNT, FRNRAP. CDR3 residues: CASGFHPGREKETQYF. The CDR3 DNA reads TGTGCTAGTGGTTTCCACCCAGGGCGGGAGAAGGAGACCCAGTACTTC.

This clone was observed a single time. The J gene is TRBJ1-5, the V gene TRBV19, with D perhaps TRBD1 (6 bases). The germline CDR1 and CDR2 sequences are LNHDA and SQIVND (reference sequence). There are 16 residues in the CDR3. The V and J ends lost 4 bases and 3 bases respectively, with 16 bases between them. The CDR3 is CASSTTGTRDNQPQHF. In nucleotides, the CDR3 is TGTGCCAGTAGTACCACAGGGACAAGGGACAATCAGCCCCAGCATTTT.

For the CDR3, the DNA is TGCAGTGCCGAGGCGGGGGAGACCCAGTACTTC. Protein sequence: CSAEAGETQYF. The chain links TRBV20-1 to TRBJ2-5; perhaps TRBD2 as D (6 bases). Germline CDR1 reads DFQATT; CDR2 reads SNEGSKA (reference sequence). Trimming stripped 6 bases from V and 5 bases from J, with 10 bases between. The CDR3 runs 11 residues.

The V call is TRBV29-1, the J call TRBJ2-1; TRBD2 might be the D (6 bases). The germline CDR1 and CDR2 sequences are SQVTM and ANQGSEA. V was pared by 0 bases and J by 6 bases, with 18 bases between. The CDR3 extends over 16 amino acids. The CDR3: CSVEDRWTGVSNEQFF. The DNA for the CDR3 is TGCAGCGTTGAAGATCGTTGGACGGGAGTGTCCAATGAGCAGTTCTTC.

The V call is TRBV27, the J call TRBJ1-2; D is ambiguous. The CDR3 sequence is 14 residues long. V dropped 0 bases and J dropped 4 bases, with 9 bases sitting between them. Germline lookup yields CDR1 MNHEY and CDR2 SMNVEV (reference sequence). The CDR3 here is CASSLSQAPYGYTF. CDR3 in DNA: TGTGCCAGCAGTTTATCTCAGGCCCCCTATGGCTACACCTTC.

The V call is TRBV5-1, the J call TRBJ2-7; a weak D match, TRBD1 (6 bases). The V and J ends lost 0 bases and 0 bases respectively, with 7 bases between them. Per germline, CDR1 SGHRS and CDR2 YFSETQ. This CDR3 region has 14 residues. The CDR3 DNA is TGCGCCAGCAGCTTGGGACAGGACTCCTACGAGCAGTACTTC. Translating gives CASSLGQDSYEQYF.

The chain is built from TRBV11-2 and TRBJ2-5, with TRBD2 identical over 8 bases. CDR3 length: 16 residues. Germline CDR1 is SGHAT and CDR2 is FQNNGV. J was trimmed by 5 bases and V by 4 bases; bases with no gene match: 12. The CDR3 loop reads CASSSYRAGGRETQYF. In nucleotides, the CDR3 is TGTGCCAGCAGCTCGTACCGGGCGGGAGGTCGGGAGACCCAGTACTTC.

This chain joins TRBV18 and TRBJ2-3, with a weak D call TRBD2 (5 bases). The CDR3 contains 14 residues. The V end was cut by 3 bases, the J end by 6 bases, with 13 bases between. The germline gives CDR1 KGHSH, CDR2 LQKENI. The CDR3 region is CASSPQRELDTQYF. The CDR3 DNA is TGTGCCAGCTCACCTCAGAGGGAGTTGGATACGCAGTATTTT.

The chain couples TRBV6-1 to TRBJ2-7; 7 nucleotides agree with TRBD1. The V and J ends lost 6 bases and 2 bases, in that order; junction bases with no gene match: 7. The CDR3 contains 14 residues. Germline CDR1 is MNHNS and CDR2 is SASEGT. CDR3 residues: CASSLTGTTYEQYF. CDR3 coding DNA: TGTGCCAGCAGCTTGACAGGGACGACCTACGAGCAGTACTTC.

This clone occurred a few times. This CDR3 is CASSYRYNEQFF. The CDR3, as DNA: TGTGCCAGCAGCTATCGATACAATGAGCAGTTCTTC. This sequence joins TRBV28 and TRBJ2-1; no definite D call. With 6 bases removed from V and 4 bases from J, the gap between germline ends came to 7 bases. The germline V gene encodes CDR1 MDHEN and CDR2 SYDVKM. This CDR3 comprises 12 residues. Using reference TRBV28 and TRBJ2-1 for the parts outside the CDR3, the full variable domain is DVKVTQSSRYLVKRTGEKVFLECVQDMDHENMFWYRQDPGLGLRLIYFSYDVKMKEKGDIPEGYSVSREKKERFSLILESASTNQTSMYLCASSYRYNEQFFGPGTRLTVL.

This chain links TRBV27 with TRBJ2-7, with TRBD2 matching 14 bases. CDR3 length equals 17 residues. Trimming at V came to 6 bases and at J to 1 base, leaving 8 bases not matched to a gene. CDR1 and CDR2 from the germline V gene are MNHEY and SMNVEV (reference sequence). The CDR3 bases are TGTGCCAGCAGACGAGGACTAGCGGGAGGTATTTCCTACGAGCAGTACTTC. Translating it yields CASRRGLAGGISYEQYF.

The chain employs TRBV5-4 and TRBJ2-5, with D tentatively TRBD1 (5 bases). Trimming pared 5 bases from V and 1 base from J, leaving 15 bases between. CDR1 is SGHNT, CDR2 YYREEE, per germline (reference sequence). CDR3 length: 15 residues. The CDR3 sequence: CASSPKGVPQETQYF. The CDR3 bases are TGTGCCAGCAGTCCCAAAGGGGTACCCCAAGAGACCCAGTACTTC.